The sequence of this TCR beta chain was determined in a study of OX40 agonist ivuxolimab in advanced cancers. About the investigation overall: Ivuxolimab, which targeted the costimulatory receptor OX40 (CD134), was an agonistic, fully human IgG2 monoclonal antibody. Of the 50 or so patients in dose escalation, 19 had hepatocellular carcinoma, some 15 had melanoma, 9 had renal cell carcinoma and 9 had head and neck cancer. Peripheral TCRbeta sequencing aimed to test whether ivuxolimab altered TCR sequence diversity and caused clonal T-cell expansion. The paper reports the monotherapy dose-escalation portion (N of about 47 patients) of the phase I ivuxolimab trial. Intravenous ivuxolimab was administered to patients every 2 weeks at six dose levels: 0.01, 0.1, 0.3, 1.5, 3 and 10 mg/kg. Patients were allowed to have had prior anti-PD-1, anti-PD-L1 or anti-CTLA-4 therapy, and approximately 40% of the dose-escalation patients had previously received checkpoint inhibitors. In the dose-escalation cohort, roughly four fifths of patients were male, and the mean age was approximately 64 years, with a range of about 23 to 80. Partial responses occurred in three dose-escalation patients: two with cutaneous melanoma and one with hepatocellular carcinoma. Study-level results and caveats: On average, CD8+ T cells showed more expanded clones than CD4+ T cells after ivuxolimab. Partial responders in the 0.1-3.0 mg/kg groups had among the lowest normalized peripheral clonal expansion, especially among CD8+ T cells. Low levels of normalized T-cell clonal expansion were also seen in some patients who did not respond. The antigen specificity of the peripheral T cells that underwent clonal expansion was not determined. Clonal expansion of both CD4+ and CD8+ blood T cells was observed from baseline to week 6 at doses 0.1 to 3.0 mg/kg.

The trial excluded patients who had a history of autoimmune disease or were on systemic immunosuppression. In every dose cohort, peripheral blood was drawn for TCR sequencing at baseline, cycle 4 day 1, and cycle 7 day 1. The samples were drawn from a first-in-human, open-label, multicenter phase I dose-escalation trial of ivuxolimab. Adults with locally advanced or metastatic melanoma, renal cell, hepatocellular, or head and neck squamous cell carcinoma were enrolled in the trial. Before TCR sequencing, CD4+ T cells and CD8+ T cells from peripheral blood were sorted into separate populations. V loses 8 bases, J loses 12 bases, and the germline ends lie 17 bases apart. Reading from cysteine to phenylalanine, the CDR3 counts 13 amino acids. The retained sequence is limited to the CDR3, 39 bases, with the frame set at the first base. CDR1 and CDR2 were assigned from the germline V gene as SGHTA and FQGTGA.

A note on this clone: This clone's antigen is unknown. Base quality data are lacking; no much larger clone is found one base away.

For sequencing of the TCRbeta CDR3 region, genomic DNA was extracted from the sorted cells. The immunoSEQ Assay was used for sequencing of TCRbeta CDR3 regions. Held by TCRdb, this immuneACCESS table contains in-frame sequences only and omits some clones. Under half of the omission traces to an unresolved V gene where checked; the cause of the rest is unknown. The sample has about 65,000 clones on record, 70% to 90% of them singletons. The top ten clonotypes cover 1.5% to 2.5% of the sample. Sample: CD4+ or CD8+ T cells sorted from blood, taken in a trial of the OX40 agonist ivuxolimab. The chain employs TRBV7-3 and TRBJ2-6; TRBD2 is possibly the D segment (6 matching bases). The sequence derives from an adult with an advanced solid tumor such as melanoma, head and neck, liver or kidney cancer. At the DNA level, the sequence is TGTGCCAGCGGGCCTCTACACGGGGGCGTCCTGACTTTC. The resulting protein is CASGPLHGGVLTF.